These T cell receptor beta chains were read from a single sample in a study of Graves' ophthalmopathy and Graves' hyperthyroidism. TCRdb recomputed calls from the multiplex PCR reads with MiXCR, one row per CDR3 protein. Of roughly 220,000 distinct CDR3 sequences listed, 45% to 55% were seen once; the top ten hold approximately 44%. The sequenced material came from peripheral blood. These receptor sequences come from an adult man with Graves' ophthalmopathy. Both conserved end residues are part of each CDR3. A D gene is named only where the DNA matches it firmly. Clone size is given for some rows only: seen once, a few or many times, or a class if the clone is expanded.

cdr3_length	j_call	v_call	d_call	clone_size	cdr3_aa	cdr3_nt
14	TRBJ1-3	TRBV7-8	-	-	CASSSSGTADTIYF	TGTGCCAGCAGCTCCTCCGGGACGGCGGACACCATATATTTT
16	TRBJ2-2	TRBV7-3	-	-	CASSPLGSGNTGELFF	TGTGCCAGCAGCCCCTTGGGTAGCGGGAACACCGGGGAGCTGTTTTTT
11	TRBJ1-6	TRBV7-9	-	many	CASSSDSPLHF	TGTGCCAGCAGCTCTGATTCACCCCTCCACTTT
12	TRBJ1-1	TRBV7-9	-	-	CASHLGNTEAFF	TGTGCCAGCCATTTGGGAAACACTGAAGCTTTCTTT
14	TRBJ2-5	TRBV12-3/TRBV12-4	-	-	CASRLPQSQETQYF	TGTGCCAGCAGGTTACCCCAGTCCCAAGAGACCCAGTACTTC
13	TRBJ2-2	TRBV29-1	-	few	CSVLSRNTGELFF	TGCAGCGTTCTTAGTCGGAACACCGGGGAGCTGTTTTTT
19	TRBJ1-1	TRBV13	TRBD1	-	CASSLQIKLRTGENTEAFF	TGTGCCAGCAGCTTGCAGATCAAATTGCGGACAGGGGAGAACACTGAAGCTTTCTTT
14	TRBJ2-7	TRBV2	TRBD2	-	CASSVRSGGAEQYF	TGTGCCAGCAGCGTTAGGTCCGGGGGGGCCGAGCAGTACTTC
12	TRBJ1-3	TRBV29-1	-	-	CSVEGGENTIYF	TGCAGCGTTGAGGGGGGCGAAAACACCATATATTTT
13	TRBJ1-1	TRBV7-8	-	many	CASKGGSVSEAFF	TGTGCCAGCAAGGGGGGCAGCGTGAGTGAAGCTTTCTTT
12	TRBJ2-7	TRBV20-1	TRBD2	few	CSGLAGSYEQYF	TGCAGTGGACTAGCGGGGTCCTACGAGCAGTACTTC
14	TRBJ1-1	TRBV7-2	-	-	CASSLSVVWTEAFF	TGTGCCAGCAGCTTATCAGTGGTTTGGACTGAAGCTTTCTTT
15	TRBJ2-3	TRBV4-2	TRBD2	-	CASSQERLAADTQYF	TGTGCCAGCAGCCAAGAAAGACTAGCGGCAGATACGCAGTATTTT
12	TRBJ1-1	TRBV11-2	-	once	CASSRREAEAFF	TGTGCCAGCAGTAGGAGGGAAGCTGAAGCTTTCTTT
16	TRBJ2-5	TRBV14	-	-	CASSRLSAGNKETQYF	TGTGCCAGCAGCCGACTTTCGGCAGGAAATAAAGAGACCCAGTACTTC
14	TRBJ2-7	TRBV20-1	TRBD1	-	CSARKTGISYEQYF	TGCAGTGCTAGAAAGACAGGGATCTCCTACGAGCAGTACTTC
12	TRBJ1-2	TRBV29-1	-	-	CSTRDGGQGYTF	TGCAGCACCCGGGACGGAGGTCAGGGCTACACCTTC
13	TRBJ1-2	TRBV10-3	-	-	CASSPAGDYGYTF	TGTGCCAGCAGTCCAGCCGGGGATTATGGCTACACCTTC
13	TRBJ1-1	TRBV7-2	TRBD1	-	CASSLDRGAEASF	TGCGCCAGCAGCTTGGACAGGGGGGCTGAAGCTTCCTTT
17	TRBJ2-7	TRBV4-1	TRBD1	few	CASSQGWRTGEESEQYF	TGCGCCAGCAGCCAAGGTTGGCGGACAGGGGAGGAATCCGAGCAGTACTTC
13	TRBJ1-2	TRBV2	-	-	CASSDRDGYGYTF	TGTGCCAGCAGTGACAGGGACGGCTATGGCTACACCTTC